This TCR beta chain was documented in a study of T cells in narcolepsy. Turning to the study itself: Donors had narcolepsy type 1 or type 2, or were healthy controls.

The CDR3 sequence is 18 residues long. CDR1 and CDR2 from the germline V gene are SGDLS and YYNGEE. Trimming took 0 bases from V and 3 from J, leaving 19 bases between them. As regards this clone: Its antigen remains unknown.

Repertoires were generated with immunoSEQ multiplex PCR, while TCRdb's copy carries only in-frame clones and drops some. The sample lists around 27,000 clones; 70% to 85% were seen once. Study outcomes and limitations: Healthy controls reportedly lacked the autoreactive clonotypes serially found in patients' blood.

Material for sequencing was CD45RA- memory CD4+ T cells from PBMCs. The V gene is TRBV9, the J gene TRBJ1-3; no clear D gene. This sequence originates from a human donor with narcolepsy. The CDR3: CASSVATAELSIGNTIYF. The CDR3 DNA sequence: TGTGCCAGCAGCGTAGCTACGGCAGAGTTGTCGATTGGAAACACCATATATTTT. The full variable domain, its missing parts supplied by reference TRBV9 and TRBJ1-3, is DSGVTQTPKHLITATGQRVTLRCSPRSGDLSVYWYQQSLDQGLQFLIQYYNGEERAKGNILERFSAQQFPDLHSELNLSSLELGDSALYFCASSVATAELSIGNTIYFGEGSWLTVV.